The table lists the clone carrying this TCR beta chain with many counts. Its antigen remains unidentified. The library was prepared for alpha chains; this beta chain is a stray read, so its frequency means little. The time point is: sample taken at primary tumor resection. V lost 5 bases and J lost 5, with 8 bases in between. Per the germline V gene, CDR1 is SGHAT and CDR2 is FQNNGV. This CDR3 spans 12 amino acids. This record belongs to a study of spatial heterogeneity in lung cancer. General observations from the study: Tumoral mutation counts were tracked by counts of expanded intratumoral alpha and beta TCRs.

MiXCR, applied by TCRdb to the 5' RACE reads, yields one record per CDR3 protein. In the table there are about 1,400 distinct CDR3 sequences, 8% to 10% of which are singletons. The receptor's source is a female donor with early-stage non-small cell lung cancer. Source: lung tumor tissue, taken at surgery. The chain is built from TRBV11-2 and TRBJ2-3, with a possible D match to TRBD2 (5 bases). CDR3: CASSPGVDTQYF. The CDR3 region has the DNA TGTGCCAGCAGCCCCGGGGTAGATACGCAGTATTTT.